These T cell receptor beta chains were read from a single sample in a study of cytomegalovirus exposure and HLA in healthy donors. Sequencing used immunoSEQ multiplex PCR; TCRdb keeps in-frame clones, though not all of them. Of about 140,000 clones in the sample, 70% to 90% are singletons; the top ten hold 2% to 3%. Sequencing used PBMCs. These receptors all stem from a man aged 50-60 years in good health and CMV-seronegative. Each CDR3 is given with its conserved first and last residue. D genes are given only for firm matches. Size is omitted from some rows. Given values are once, few, many or a class for expanded clones.

cdr3_nt cdr3_aa d_call j_call v_call clone_size
TGTGCCAGCAGCCTCGGGCGGGGTGAAGCTTTCTTT CASSLGRGEAFF . TRBJ1-1 TRBV25-1 .
TGTGCCAGCAGCTTGGCCGGGCGGCGACTAGCGGGCTCCTACGAGCAGTACTTC CASSLAGRRLAGSYEQYF TRBD2 TRBJ2-7 TRBV5-8 few
TGCAGCGTTGAAGAGAAGGGGCTAGCGGGGGTCATACGATCAGATACGCAGTATTTT CSVEEKGLAGVIRSDTQYF TRBD2 TRBJ2-3 TRBV29-1 .
TGTGCCAGCAGCGCCCCCGGGACAGGGCATAAGGGCTCTGGGGCCAACGTCCTGACTTTC CASSAPGTGHKGSGANVLTF TRBD1 TRBJ2-6 TRBV13 .
TGTGCCAGCTACCAAGCGCCGGGGGGCCGTAGAGGGAATGAGCAGTTCTTC CASYQAPGGRRGNEQFF . TRBJ2-1 TRBV27 .
TGTGCCAGCCGGGACAGGGTTGATACGCAGTATTTT CASRDRVDTQYF TRBD1 TRBJ2-3 TRBV6-5 few
TGTGCCAGCAGGACGACAGTAACTAATTCACCCCTCCACTTT CASRTTVTNSPLHF . TRBJ1-6 TRBV2 .
TGTGCCAGCAGCGTAGAGCGAAACATTCAGTACTTC CASSVERNIQYF . TRBJ2-4 TRBV9 .
TGTGCCAGCAGCTTGGTTGGTAGCGGGAATGAGCAGTTCTTC CASSLVGSGNEQFF TRBD2 TRBJ2-1 TRBV5-4 .
TGTGCCACCAGGGGCGCCCAGGTCGGGGAGCTGTTTTTT CATRGAQVGELFF . TRBJ2-2 TRBV28 .
TGTGCCAGCAGCTTGGGACAGGGGGCAAACTATGGCTACACCTTC CASSLGQGANYGYTF TRBD1 TRBJ1-2 TRBV7-2 once
TGTGCCAGCAGCTGGACAGGTCCTTCCTACGAGCAGTACTTC CASSWTGPSYEQYF TRBD1 TRBJ2-7 TRBV5-6 .
TGTGCCAGCAGTAAACAGGGCTTCGATACGCAGTATTTT CASSKQGFDTQYF . TRBJ2-3 TRBV2 .
TGTGCCAGCAGCCCGACTAGCGGCGGCGAGCAGTACTTC CASSPTSGGEQYF TRBD2 TRBJ2-7 TRBV6-6 .
TGTGCCAGCAGCCCGCCCACGACGCGGGAGCAGTACTTC CASSPPTTREQYF . TRBJ2-7 TRBV7-9 .